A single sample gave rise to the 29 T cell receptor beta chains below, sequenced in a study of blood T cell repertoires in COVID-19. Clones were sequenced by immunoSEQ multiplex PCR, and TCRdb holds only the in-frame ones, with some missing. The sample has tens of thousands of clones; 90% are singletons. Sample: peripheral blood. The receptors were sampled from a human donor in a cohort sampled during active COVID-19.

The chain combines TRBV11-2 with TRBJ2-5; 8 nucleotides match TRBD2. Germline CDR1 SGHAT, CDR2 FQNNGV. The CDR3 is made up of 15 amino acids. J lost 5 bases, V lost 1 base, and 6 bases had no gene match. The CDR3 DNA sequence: TGTGCCAGCAGCTTAGTTTCGGGAGGGCCCGAGACCCAGTACTTC. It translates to CASSLVSGGPETQYF.

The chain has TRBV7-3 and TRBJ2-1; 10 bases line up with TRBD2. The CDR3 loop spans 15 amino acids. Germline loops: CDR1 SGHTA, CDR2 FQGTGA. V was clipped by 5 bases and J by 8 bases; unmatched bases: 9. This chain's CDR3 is CASSPISGRAHEQFF. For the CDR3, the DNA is TGTGCCAGCAGCCCGATCAGCGGGAGGGCACATGAGCAGTTCTTC.

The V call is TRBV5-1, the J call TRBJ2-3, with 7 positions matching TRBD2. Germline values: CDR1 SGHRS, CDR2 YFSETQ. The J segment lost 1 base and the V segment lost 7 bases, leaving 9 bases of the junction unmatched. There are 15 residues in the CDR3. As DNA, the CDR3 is TGCGCCAGCGAAGCGGGGTCGGCGGGCACAGATACGCAGTATTTT. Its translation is CASEAGSAGTDTQYF. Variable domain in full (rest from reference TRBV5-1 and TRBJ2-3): KAGVTQTPRYLIKTRGQQVTLSCSPISGHRSVSWYQQTPGQGLQFLFEYFSETQRNKGNFPGRFSGRQFSNSRSEMNVSTLELGDSALYLCASEAGSAGTDTQYFGPGTRLTVL.

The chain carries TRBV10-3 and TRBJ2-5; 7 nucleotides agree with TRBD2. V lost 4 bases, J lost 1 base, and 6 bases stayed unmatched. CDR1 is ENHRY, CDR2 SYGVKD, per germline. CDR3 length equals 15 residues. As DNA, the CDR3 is TGTGCCATCAGTGTCAGGACGGGGGGCCAAGAGACCCAGTACTTC. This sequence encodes CAISVRTGGQETQYF.

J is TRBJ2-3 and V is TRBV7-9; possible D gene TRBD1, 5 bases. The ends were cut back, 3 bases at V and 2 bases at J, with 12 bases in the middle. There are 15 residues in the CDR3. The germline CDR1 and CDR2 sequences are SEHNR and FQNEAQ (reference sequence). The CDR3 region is CASSFYRRPTDTQYF. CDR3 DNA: TGTGCCAGCAGCTTCTACAGGAGACCCACAGATACGCAGTATTTT. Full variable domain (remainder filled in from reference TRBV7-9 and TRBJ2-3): DTGVSQNPRHKITKRGQNVTFRCDPISEHNRLYWYRQTLGQGPEFLTYFQNEAQLEKSRLLSDRFSAERPKGSFSTLEIQRTEQGDSAMYLCASSFYRRPTDTQYFGPGTRLTVL.

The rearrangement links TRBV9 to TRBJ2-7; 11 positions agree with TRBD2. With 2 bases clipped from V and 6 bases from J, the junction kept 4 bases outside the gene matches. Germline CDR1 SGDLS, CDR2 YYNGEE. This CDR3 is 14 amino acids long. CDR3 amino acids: CASSVLAGGGEQYF. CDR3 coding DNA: TGTGCCAGCAGCGTGCTAGCGGGAGGCGGCGAGCAGTACTTC.

CDR3 sequence (DNA): TGTGCCTGGGGGCGTAATGAAAAACTGTTTTTT. This sequence encodes CAWGRNEKLFF. The genes are TRBV30 and TRBJ1-4; no clear D gene. The CDR3 totals 11 residues. V was cut by 5 bases and J by 4 bases, with 5 bases left in between. Germline V gene sequence: CDR1 GTSNPN, CDR2 SVGIG (reference sequence).

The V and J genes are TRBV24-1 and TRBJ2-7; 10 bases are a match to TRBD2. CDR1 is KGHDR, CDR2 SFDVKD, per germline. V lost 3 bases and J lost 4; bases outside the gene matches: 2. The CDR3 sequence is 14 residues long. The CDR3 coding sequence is TGTGCCACCAGTGATAATAGCGGGGGGTACGAGCAGTACTTC. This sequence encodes CATSDNSGGYEQYF.

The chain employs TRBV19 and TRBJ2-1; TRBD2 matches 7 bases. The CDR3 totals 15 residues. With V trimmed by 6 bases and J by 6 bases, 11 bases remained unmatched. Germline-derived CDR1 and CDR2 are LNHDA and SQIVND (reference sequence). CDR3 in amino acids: CASSPWGRAVNEQFF. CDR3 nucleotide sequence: TGTGCCAGTAGCCCGTGGGGGAGGGCTGTCAATGAGCAGTTCTTC.

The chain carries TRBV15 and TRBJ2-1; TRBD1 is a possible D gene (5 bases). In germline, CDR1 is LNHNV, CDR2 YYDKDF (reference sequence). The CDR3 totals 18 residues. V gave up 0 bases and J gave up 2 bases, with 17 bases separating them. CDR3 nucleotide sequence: TGTGCCACCAGCAGAGATAGGTCGGCAGGGATGACCTACAATGAGCAGTTCTTC. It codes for CATSRDRSAGMTYNEQFF.

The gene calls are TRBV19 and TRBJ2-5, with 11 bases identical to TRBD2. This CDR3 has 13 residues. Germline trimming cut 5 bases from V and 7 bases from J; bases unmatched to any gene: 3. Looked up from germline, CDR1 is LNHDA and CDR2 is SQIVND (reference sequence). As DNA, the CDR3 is TGTGCCAGTAGTGGACTAGCGGGCTGGACCCAGTACTTC. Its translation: CASSGLAGWTQYF.

This CDR3 reads CSAPRSYEQYF. CDR3 coding DNA: TGCAGTGCTCCTAGGAGCTACGAGCAGTACTTC. The rearrangement joins TRBV20-1 to TRBJ2-7; D is undetermined. The CDR3 sequence is 11 residues long. V shed 5 bases and J shed 3 bases, with 8 bases lying between them. CDR1 and CDR2 from the germline V gene are DFQATT and SNEGSKA (reference sequence).

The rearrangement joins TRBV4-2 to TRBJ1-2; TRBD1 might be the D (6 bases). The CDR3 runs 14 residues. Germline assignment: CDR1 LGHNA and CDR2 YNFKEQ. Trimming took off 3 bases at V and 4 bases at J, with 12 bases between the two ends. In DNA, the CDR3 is TGTGCCAGCAGCCAGGAAACAGGGCCCTATGGCTACACCTTC. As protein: CASSQETGPYGYTF.

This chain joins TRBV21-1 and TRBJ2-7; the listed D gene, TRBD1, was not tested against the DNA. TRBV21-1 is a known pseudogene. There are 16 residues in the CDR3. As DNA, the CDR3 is TGTGCCAGCAGCAAAGATTCCGGGACAGGGGCCTACGAGCAGTACTTC. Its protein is CASSKDSGTGAYEQYF.

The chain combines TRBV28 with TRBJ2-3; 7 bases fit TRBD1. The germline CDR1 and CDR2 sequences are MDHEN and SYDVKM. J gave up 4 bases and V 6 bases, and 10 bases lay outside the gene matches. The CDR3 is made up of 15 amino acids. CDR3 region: CASSLRDSRADTQYF. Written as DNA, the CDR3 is TGTGCCAGCAGCCTCCGGGACAGCCGGGCAGATACGCAGTATTTT.

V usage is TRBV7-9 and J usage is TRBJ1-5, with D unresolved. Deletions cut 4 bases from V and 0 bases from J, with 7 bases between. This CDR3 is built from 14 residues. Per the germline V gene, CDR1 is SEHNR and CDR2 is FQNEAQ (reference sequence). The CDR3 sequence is CASSSRGSNQPQHF. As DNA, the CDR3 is TGTGCCAGCAGCTCGCGGGGTAGCAATCAGCCCCAGCATTTT.

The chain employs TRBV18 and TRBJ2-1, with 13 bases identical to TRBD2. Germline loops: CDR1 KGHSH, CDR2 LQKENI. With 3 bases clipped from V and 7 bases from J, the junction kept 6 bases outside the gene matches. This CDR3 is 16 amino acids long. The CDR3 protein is CASSPPGLAGSNEQFF. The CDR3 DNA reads TGTGCCAGCTCACCTCCGGGACTAGCGGGGTCAAATGAGCAGTTCTTC.

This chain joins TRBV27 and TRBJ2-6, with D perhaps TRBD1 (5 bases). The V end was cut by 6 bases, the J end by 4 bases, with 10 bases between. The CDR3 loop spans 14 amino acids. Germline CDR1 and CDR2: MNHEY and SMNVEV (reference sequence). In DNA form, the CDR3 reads TGTGCCAGCAGCAGGGCCGCCGGGGCCAACGTCCTGACTTTC. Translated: CASSRAAGANVLTF.

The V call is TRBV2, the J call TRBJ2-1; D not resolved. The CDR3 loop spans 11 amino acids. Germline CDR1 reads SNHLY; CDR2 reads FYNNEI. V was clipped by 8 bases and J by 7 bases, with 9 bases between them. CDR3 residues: CASGTGNEQFF. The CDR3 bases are TGTGCCAGCGGTACCGGGAATGAGCAGTTCTTC.

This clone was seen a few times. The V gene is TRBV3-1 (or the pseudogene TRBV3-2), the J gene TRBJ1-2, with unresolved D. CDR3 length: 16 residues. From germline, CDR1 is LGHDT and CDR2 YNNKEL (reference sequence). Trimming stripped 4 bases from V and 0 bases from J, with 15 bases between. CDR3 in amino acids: CASSPPTGIANYGYTF. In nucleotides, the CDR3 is TGTGCCAGCAGCCCCCCCACCGGGATTGCTAACTATGGCTACACCTTC.

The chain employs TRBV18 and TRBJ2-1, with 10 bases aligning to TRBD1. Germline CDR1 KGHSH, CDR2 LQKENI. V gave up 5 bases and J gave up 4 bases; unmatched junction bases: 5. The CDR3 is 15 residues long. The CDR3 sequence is CASSADRGVYNEQFF. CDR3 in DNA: TGTGCCAGCTCAGCGGACAGGGGGGTGTACAATGAGCAGTTCTTC.

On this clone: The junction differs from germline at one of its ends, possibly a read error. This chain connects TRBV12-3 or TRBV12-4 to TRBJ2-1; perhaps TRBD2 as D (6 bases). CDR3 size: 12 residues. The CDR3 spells CASSTSTAGRLF. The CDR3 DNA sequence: TGTGCCAGCAGTACCTCCACGGCGGGAAGGCTCTTC.

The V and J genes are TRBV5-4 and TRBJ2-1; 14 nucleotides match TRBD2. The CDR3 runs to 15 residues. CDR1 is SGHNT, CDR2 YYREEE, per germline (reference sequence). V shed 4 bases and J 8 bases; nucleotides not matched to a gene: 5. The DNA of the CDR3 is TGTGCCAGCAGCGGGACTAGCGGGAGATTCGATGAGCAGTTCTTC. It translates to CASSGTSGRFDEQFF.

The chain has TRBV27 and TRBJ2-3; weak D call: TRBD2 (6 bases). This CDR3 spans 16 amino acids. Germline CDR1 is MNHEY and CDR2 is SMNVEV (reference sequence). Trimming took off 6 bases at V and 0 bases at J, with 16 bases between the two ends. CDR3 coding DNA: TGTGCCAGCAGCATCCTGAGTAGCGGTAGCACAGATACGCAGTATTTT. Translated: CASSILSSGSTDTQYF.

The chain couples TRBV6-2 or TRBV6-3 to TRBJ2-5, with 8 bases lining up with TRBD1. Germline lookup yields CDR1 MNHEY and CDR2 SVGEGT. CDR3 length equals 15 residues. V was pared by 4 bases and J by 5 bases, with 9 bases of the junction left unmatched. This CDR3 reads CASSSDRGFDETQYF. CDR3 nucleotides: TGTGCCAGCAGTTCCGACAGGGGTTTTGACGAGACCCAGTACTTC.

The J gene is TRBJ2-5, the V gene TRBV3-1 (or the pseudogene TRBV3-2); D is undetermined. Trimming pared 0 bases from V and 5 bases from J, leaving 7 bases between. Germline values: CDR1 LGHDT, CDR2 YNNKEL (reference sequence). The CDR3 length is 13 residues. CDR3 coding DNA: TGTGCCAGCAGCCAAGATTCTAGGGAGACCCAGTACTTC. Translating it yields CASSQDSRETQYF.

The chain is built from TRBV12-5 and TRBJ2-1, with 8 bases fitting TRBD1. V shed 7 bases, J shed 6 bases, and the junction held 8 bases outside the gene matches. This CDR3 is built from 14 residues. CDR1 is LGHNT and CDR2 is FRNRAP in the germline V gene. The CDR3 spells CASAPTGVGNEQFF. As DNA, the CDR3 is TGTGCTAGTGCCCCGACAGGGGTCGGCAATGAGCAGTTCTTC.

CDR3 amino acids: CASSLIGDNPYEQYF. In DNA form, the CDR3 reads TGCGCCAGCAGCTTGATTGGGGACAACCCCTACGAGCAGTACTTC. The chain has TRBV5-1 and TRBJ2-7; D possibly corresponds to TRBD1 (6 bases). The CDR3 sequence is 15 residues long. V was shortened by 1 base and J by 2 bases, with 13 bases between the two germline ends. From germline, CDR1 is SGHRS and CDR2 YFSETQ. Filled out from reference TRBV5-1 and TRBJ2-7, the complete variable domain reads KAGVTQTPRYLIKTRGQQVTLSCSPISGHRSVSWYQQTPGQGLQFLFEYFSETQRNKGNFPGRFSGRQFSNSRSEMNVSTLELGDSALYLCASSLIGDNPYEQYFGPGTRLTVT.

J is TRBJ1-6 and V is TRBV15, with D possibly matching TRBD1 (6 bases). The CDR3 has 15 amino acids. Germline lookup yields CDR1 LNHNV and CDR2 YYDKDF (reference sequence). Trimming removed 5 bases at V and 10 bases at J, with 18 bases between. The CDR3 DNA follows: TGTGCCACCAGCCCACGGCAGGGGCAAGGGTCACCCCTCCACTTT. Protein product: CATSPRQGQGSPLHF.